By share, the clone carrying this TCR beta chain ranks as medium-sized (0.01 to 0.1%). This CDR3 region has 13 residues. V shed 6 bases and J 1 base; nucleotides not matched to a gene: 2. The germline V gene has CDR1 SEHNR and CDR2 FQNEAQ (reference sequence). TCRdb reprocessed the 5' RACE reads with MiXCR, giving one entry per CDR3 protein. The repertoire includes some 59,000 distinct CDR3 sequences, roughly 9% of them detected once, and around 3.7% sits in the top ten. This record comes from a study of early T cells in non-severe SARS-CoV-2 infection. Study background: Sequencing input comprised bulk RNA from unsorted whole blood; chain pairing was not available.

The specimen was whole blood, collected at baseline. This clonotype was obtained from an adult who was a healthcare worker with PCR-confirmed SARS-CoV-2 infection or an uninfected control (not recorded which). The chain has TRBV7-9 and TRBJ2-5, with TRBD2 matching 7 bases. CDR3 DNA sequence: TGTGCCAGCAGGGGAGGGACCCAAGAGACCCAGTACTTC. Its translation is CASRGGTQETQYF.